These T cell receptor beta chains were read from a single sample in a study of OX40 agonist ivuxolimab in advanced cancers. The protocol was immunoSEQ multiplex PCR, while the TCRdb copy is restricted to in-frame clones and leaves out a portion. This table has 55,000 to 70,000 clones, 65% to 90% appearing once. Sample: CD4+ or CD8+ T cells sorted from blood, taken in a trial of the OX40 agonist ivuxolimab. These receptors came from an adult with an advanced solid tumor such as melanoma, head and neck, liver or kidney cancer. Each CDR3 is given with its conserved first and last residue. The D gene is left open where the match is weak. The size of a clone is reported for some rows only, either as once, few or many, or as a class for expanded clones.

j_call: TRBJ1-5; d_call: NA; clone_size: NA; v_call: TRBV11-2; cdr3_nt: TGTGCCAGCAGCTTAGACGGACCGAATCAGCCCCAGCATTTT; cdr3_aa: CASSLDGPNQPQHF
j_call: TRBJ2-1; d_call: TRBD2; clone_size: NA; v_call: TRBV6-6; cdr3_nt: TGTGCCAGCAGCCCCTCTAGGAATAGCGGGGCCCCGGGGCAGTTCTTC; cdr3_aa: CASSPSRNSGAPGQFF
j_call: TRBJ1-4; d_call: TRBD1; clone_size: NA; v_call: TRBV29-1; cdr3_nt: TGCAGCGTAGCTACAGGGGGCAAGGTGGAAAAACTGTTTTTT; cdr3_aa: CSVATGGKVEKLFF
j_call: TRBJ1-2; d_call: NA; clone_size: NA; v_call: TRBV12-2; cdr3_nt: TGTGCAAGTCGCTCGGAAGGACAGGGTCGAGACTATGGCTACACCTTC; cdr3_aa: CASRSEGQGRDYGYTF
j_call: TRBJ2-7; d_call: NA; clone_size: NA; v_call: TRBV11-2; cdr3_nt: TGTGCCAGCAGCTATTCCAGGGGTCTCGACGAGCAGTACTTC; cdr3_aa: CASSYSRGLDEQYF
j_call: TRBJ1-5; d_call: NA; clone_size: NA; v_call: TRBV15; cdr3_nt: TGTGCCACCAGCAGAGATGGTGGCAATCAGCCCCAGCATTTT; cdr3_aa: CATSRDGGNQPQHF
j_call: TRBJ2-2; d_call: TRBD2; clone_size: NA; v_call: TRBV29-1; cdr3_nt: TGCAGCACCTATATAGCGGGAGGGGTTAACACCGGGGAGCTGTTTTTT; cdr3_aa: CSTYIAGGVNTGELFF
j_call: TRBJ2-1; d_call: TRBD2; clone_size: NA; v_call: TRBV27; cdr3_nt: TGTGCCAGCAGTTTAGCCCCCGGGAGGGCCTGGTATGAGCAGTTCTTC; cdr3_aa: CASSLAPGRAWYEQFF
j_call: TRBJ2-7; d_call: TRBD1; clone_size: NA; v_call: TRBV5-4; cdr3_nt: TGTGCCAGCAGCTTCGGGACAGGGATCTACGAGCAGTACTTC; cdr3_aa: CASSFGTGIYEQYF
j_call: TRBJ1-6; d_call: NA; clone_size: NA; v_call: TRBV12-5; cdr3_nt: TGTGCTAGTGGCCCCGGGTATAATTCACCCCTCCACTTT; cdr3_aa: CASGPGYNSPLHF
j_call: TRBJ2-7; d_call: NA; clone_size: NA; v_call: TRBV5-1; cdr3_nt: TGCGCCAGCAGCCGTTCCCCTGACTACGAGCAGTACTTC; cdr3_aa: CASSRSPDYEQYF
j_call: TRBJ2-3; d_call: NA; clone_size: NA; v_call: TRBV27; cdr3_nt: TGTGCCAGCAGCAACCTGGAAGATACGCAGTATTTT; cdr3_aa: CASSNLEDTQYF
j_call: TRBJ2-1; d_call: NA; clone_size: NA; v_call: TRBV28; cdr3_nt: TGTGCCAGCAGGGTGGCTTTGTATGGGGGACGGAGCAATGAGCAGTTCTTC; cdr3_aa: CASRVALYGGRSNEQFF
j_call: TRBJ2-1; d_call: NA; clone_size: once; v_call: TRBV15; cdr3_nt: TGTGCCACCAGCAGCAGACAGTCTGAGCAGTTCTTC; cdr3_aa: CATSSRQSEQFF
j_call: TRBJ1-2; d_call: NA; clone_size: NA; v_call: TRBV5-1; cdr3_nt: TGCGCCAGCAGCCTGGGTGCGTCCGGAGGGCTCCACGGAGGCTACACCTTC; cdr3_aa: CASSLGASGGLHGGYTF
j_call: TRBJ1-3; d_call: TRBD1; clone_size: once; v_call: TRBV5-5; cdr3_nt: TGTGCCAGCAGCTTCCGCACCGGGACAGGGACCTTCTCTGGAAACACCATATATTTT; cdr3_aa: CASSFRTGTGTFSGNTIYF
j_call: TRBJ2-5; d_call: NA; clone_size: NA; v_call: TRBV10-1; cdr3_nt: TGCGCCAGCGGGCCTCCCGGAGGGTCAGGTGAGGAGGGCGGAGAGACCCAGTACTTC; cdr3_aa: CASGPPGGSGEEGGETQYF
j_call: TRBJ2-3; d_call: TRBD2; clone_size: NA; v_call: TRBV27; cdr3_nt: TGTGCCAGCAGTTTATCGCCTAGCGGGGGAGATACGCAGTATTTT; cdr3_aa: CASSLSPSGGDTQYF
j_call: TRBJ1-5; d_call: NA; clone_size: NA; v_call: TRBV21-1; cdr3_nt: TGTGCCACCCCGGCCCAGCCCCAGCATTTT; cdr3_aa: CATPAQPQHF
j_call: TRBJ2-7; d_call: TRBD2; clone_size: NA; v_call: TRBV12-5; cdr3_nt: TGTGCTAGTGGTTTGGTATATCTCGGCGGGGGATCAGCCTACGAGCAGTACTTC; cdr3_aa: CASGLVYLGGGSAYEQYF
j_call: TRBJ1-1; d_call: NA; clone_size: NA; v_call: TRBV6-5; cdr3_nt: TGTGCCATCTCCAGGGACCGCTTTTCTGAAGCTTTCTTT; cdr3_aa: CAISRDRFSEAFF